This TCR beta chain is from a study of blood T cell repertoires in COVID-19. Turning to the study itself: T cells, B-cell-depleted T cells, or PBMCs supplied cDNA or gDNA.

Method: immunoSEQ multiplex PCR; TCRdb's copy keeps in-frame clones and lacks some. The table lists approximately 200,000 clones, approximately 90% of them singletons. The germline gives CDR1 MNHEY, CDR2 SMNVEV (reference sequence). CDR3 length: 14 residues. Trimming stripped 6 bases from V and 0 bases from J, with 11 bases between. V is TRBV27 and J is TRBJ1-1; TRBD1 might be the D (5 bases). This receptor was taken from a young woman who had recovered from COVID-19. Sequencing was performed on PBMCs or T cells enriched from blood (not recorded which). This CDR3 is CASRAGLMNTEAFF. The CDR3 nucleotides read TGTGCCAGCAGAGCGGGACTCATGAACACTGAAGCTTTCTTT.